Listed here is a single T cell receptor beta chain. What it recognizes is unknown. This record comes from a study of blood T cells in healthy people across ages. Study-wide findings and caveats: Estimates of total diversity, which came from one million sequenced T cells, were considered to be underestimates. As age increased, TCR beta diversity per million T cells fell in a roughly linear fashion.

Germline CDR1 reads SGHNT; CDR2 reads YENEEA. This CDR3 has 15 residues. Trimming left V 3 bases short and J 0 bases short, with 9 bases between. Together with a sample-barcoded 5' primer, a J-beta primer mix was included in a second PCR lasting 7 to 11 cycles. TCRdb analysed the 5' RACE reads with MiXCR anew, one entry per CDR3 protein. Of some 1,800,000 distinct CDR3 sequences in the sample, about two fifths were seen once. Each donor was a healthy Caucasian individual from Russia, aged about 6 to 95. The amount of total RNA extracted per sample was at least 5 micrograms. Sequenced sample: blood. The rearrangement joins TRBV11-3 to TRBJ2-1; no firm D call. The TCR was taken from a human donor in good health. In DNA form, the CDR3 reads TGTGCCAGCAGCTTTTTGAAGAGCTCCTACAATGAGCAGTTCTTC. As protein: CASSFLKSSYNEQFF.